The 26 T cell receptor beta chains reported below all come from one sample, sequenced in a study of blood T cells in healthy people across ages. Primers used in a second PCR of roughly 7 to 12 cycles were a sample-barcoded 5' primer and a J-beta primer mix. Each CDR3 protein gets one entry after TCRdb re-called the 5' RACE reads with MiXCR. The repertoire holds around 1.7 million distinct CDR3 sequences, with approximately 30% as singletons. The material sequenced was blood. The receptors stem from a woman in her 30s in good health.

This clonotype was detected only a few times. The CDR3 DNA sequence: TGTGCCAGCAGTTTTCGGACAGCCTCTATTGAGCAGTTCTTC. It codes for CASSFRTASIEQFF. This chain joins TRBV12-3 or TRBV12-4 and TRBJ2-1; TRBD1 might be the D (6 bases). The CDR3 loop spans 14 amino acids. V was pared by 3 bases and J by 9 bases, with 15 bases between.

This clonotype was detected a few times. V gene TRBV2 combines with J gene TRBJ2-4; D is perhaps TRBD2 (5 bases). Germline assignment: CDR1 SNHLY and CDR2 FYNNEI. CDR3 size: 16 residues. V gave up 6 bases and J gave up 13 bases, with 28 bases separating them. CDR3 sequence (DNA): TGTGCCAGCAGATCAATATCGGGGTGGTCCTACAATGAGCAGTACTTC. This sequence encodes CASRSISGWSYNEQYF. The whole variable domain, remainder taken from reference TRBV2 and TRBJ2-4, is EPEVTQTPSHQVTQMGQEVILRCVPISNHLYFYWYRQILGQKVEFLVSFYNNEISEKSEIFDDQFSVERPDGSNFTLKIRSTKLEDSAMYFCASRSISGWSYNEQYFGAGTRLSVL.

CDR3 in DNA: TGCAGTGCTAGAGGCGTAGGGGGACGGGAGACCCAGTACTTC. Translation gives CSARGVGGRETQYF. The V and J genes are TRBV20-1 and TRBJ2-5, with TRBD1 as a possible D gene (6 bases). Trimming removed 1 base at V and 5 bases at J, with 14 bases between. The V gene's germline CDR1 is DFQATT and CDR2 SNEGSKA (reference sequence). This CDR3 region has 14 residues.

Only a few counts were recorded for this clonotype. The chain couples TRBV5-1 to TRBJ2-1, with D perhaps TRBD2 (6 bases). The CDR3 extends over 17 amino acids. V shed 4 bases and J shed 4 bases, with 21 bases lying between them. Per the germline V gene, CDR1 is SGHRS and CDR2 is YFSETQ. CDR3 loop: CASSGDPLAFGYNEQFF. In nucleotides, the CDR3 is TGCGCCAGCAGCGGGGACCCTCTAGCGTTCGGATACAATGAGCAGTTCTTC.

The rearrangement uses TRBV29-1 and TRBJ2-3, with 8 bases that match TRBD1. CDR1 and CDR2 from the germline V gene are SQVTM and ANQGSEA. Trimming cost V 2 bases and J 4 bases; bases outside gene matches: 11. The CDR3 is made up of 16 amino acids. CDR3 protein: CSVEKLDRVGADTQYF. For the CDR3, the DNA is TGCAGCGTTGAAAAGCTGGACAGGGTCGGGGCAGATACGCAGTATTTT.

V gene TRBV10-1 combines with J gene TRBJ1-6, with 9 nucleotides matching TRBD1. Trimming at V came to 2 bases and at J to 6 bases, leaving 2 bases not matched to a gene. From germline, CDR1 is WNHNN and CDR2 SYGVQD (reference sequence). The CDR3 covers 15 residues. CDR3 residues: CASSERTGVNSPLHF. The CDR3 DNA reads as TGCGCCAGCAGTGAGAGGACAGGGGTTAATTCACCCCTCCACTTT.

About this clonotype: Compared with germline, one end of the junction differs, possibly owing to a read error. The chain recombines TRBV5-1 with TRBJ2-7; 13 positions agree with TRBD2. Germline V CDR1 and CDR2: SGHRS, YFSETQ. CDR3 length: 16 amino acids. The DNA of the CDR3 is TGCGCCCGCAGCTTGACTAGCGGGGGGCGCTCCTACGAGCAGTACTTC. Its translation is CARSLTSGGRSYEQYF. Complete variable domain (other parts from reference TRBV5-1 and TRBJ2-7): KAGVTQTPRYLIKTRGQQVTLSCSPISGHRSVSWYQQTPGQGLQFLFEYFSETQRNKGNFPGRFSGRQFSNSRSEMNVSTLELGDSALYLCARSLTSGGRSYEQYFGPGTRLTVT.

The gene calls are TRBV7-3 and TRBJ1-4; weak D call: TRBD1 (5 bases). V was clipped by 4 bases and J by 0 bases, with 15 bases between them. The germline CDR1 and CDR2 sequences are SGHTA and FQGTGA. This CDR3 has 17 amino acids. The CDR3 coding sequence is TGTGCCAGCAGCTCCTCATGGATGGGGGCAACTAATGAAAAACTGTTTTTT. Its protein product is CASSSSWMGATNEKLFF. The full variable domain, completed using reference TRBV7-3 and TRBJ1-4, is GAGVSQTPSNKVTEKGKYVELRCDPISGHTALYWYRQSLGQGPEFLIYFQGTGAADDSGLPNDRFFAVRPEGSVSTLKIQRTERGDSAVYLCASSSSWMGATNEKLFFGSGTQLSVL.

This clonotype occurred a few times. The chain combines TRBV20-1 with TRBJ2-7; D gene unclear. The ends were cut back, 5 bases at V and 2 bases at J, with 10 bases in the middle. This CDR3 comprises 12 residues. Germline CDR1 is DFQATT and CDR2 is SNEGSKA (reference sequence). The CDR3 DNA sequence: TGCAGTGCTGTAGCCCAGGCCTACGAGCAGTACTTC. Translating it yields CSAVAQAYEQYF.

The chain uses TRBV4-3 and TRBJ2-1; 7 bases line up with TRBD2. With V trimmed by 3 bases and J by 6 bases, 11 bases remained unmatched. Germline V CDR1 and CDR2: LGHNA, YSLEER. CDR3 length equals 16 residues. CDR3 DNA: TGCGCCAGCAGCCAGGGTCTAGCGGAAGGTTCCAATGAGCAGTTCTTC. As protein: CASSQGLAEGSNEQFF.

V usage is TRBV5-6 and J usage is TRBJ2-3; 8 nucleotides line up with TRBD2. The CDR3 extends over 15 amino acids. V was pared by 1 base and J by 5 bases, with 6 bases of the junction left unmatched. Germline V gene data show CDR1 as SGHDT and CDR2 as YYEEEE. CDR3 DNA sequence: TGTGCCAGCAGCTTGTGGCTAGCGGGCGAAGATACGCAGTATTTT. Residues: CASSLWLAGEDTQYF. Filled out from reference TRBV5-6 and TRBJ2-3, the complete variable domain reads DAGVTQSPTHLIKTRGQQVTLRCSPKSGHDTVSWYQQALGQGPQFIFQYYEEEERQRGNFPDRFSGHQFPNYSSELNVNALLLGDSALYLCASSLWLAGEDTQYFGPGTRLTVL.

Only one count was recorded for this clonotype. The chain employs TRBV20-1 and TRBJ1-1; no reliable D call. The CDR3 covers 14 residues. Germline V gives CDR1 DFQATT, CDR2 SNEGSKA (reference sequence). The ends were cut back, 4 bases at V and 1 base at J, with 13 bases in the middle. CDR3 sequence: CSATGGLTNTEAFF. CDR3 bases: TGCAGTGCTACGGGAGGACTGACGAACACTGAAGCTTTCTTT.

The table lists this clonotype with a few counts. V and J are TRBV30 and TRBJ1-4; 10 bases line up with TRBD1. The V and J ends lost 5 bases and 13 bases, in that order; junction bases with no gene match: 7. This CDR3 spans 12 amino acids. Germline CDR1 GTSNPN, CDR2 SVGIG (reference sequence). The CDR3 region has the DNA TGTGCCTGGGGCGACAGGGGGCTGAGACTGTTTTTT. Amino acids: CAWGDRGLRLFF.

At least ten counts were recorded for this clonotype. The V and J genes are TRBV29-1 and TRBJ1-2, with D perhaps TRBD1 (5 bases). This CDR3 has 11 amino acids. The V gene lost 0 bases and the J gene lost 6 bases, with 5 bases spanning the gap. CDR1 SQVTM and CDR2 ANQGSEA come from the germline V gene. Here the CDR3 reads CSVEDRDGYTF. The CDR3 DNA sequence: TGCAGCGTTGAAGACAGGGATGGCTACACCTTC.

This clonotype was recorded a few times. CDR3 sequence reads: CASSPLGLAGNEQFF. In DNA, the CDR3 is TGTGCCAGCAGCCCCCTGGGACTAGCGGGCAATGAGCAGTTCTTC. J is TRBJ2-1 and V is TRBV7-3; 12 bases match TRBD2. The V gene's germline CDR1 is SGHTA and CDR2 FQGTGA. This CDR3 has 15 amino acids. The J segment lost 6 bases and the V segment lost 5 bases, leaving 5 bases of the junction unmatched.

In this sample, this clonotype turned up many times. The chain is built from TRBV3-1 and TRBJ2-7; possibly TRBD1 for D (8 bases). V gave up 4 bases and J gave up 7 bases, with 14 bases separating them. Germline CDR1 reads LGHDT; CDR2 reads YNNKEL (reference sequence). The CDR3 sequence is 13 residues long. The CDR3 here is CASSRQGREEQYF. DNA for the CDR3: TGTGCCAGCAGCCGACAGGGGAGGGAAGAGCAGTACTTC.

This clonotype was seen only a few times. CDR3 residues: CASSLVGMGTEAFF. CDR3 nucleotide sequence: TGTGCCAGCTCACTTGTGGGAATGGGAACTGAAGCTTTCTTT. The V call is TRBV28, the J call TRBJ1-1; no definite D call. Germline CDR1 MDHEN, CDR2 SYDVKM. The V end was cut by 8 bases, the J end by 5 bases, with 18 bases between. The CDR3 extends over 14 amino acids.

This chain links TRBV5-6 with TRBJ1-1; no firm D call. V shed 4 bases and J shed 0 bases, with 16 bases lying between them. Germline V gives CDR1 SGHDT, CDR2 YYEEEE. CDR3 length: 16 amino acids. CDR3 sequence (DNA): TGTGCCAGCAGCAACGGGCCAGCTTCCATGAACACTGAAGCTTTCTTT. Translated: CASSNGPASMNTEAFF.

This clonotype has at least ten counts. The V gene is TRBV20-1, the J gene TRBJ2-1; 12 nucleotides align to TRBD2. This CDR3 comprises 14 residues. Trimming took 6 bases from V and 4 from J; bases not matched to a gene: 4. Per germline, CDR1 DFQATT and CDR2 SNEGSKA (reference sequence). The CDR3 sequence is CSARLAGEYNEQFF. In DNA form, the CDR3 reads TGCAGTGCCAGACTAGCGGGGGAGTACAATGAGCAGTTCTTC.

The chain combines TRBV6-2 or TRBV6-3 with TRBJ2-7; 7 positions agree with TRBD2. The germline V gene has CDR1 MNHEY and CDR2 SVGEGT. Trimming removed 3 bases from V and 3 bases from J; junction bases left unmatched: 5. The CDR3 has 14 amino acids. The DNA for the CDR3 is TGTGCCAGCAGTTATGGAGCGGGATGCTACGAGCAGTACTTC. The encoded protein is CASSYGAGCYEQYF.

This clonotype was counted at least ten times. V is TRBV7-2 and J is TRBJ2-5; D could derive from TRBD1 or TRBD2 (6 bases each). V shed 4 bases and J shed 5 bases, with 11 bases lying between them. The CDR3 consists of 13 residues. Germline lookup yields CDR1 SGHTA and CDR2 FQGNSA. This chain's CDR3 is CASSSGAGETQYF. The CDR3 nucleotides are TGTGCCAGCAGCTCAGGGGCGGGGGAGACCCAGTACTTC. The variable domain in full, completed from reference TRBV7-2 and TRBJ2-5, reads GAGVSQSPSNKVTEKGKDVELRCDPISGHTALYWYRQSLGQGLEFLIYFQGNSAPDKSGLPSDRFSAERTGGSVSTLTIQRTQQEDSAVYLCASSSGAGETQYFGPGTRLLVL.

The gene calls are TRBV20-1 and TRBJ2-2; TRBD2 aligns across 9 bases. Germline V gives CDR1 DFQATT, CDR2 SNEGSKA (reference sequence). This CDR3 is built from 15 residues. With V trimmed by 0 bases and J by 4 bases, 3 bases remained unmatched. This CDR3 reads CSARDGGGATGELFF. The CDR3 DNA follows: TGCAGTGCTAGAGATGGCGGGGGGGCCACCGGGGAGCTGTTTTTT.

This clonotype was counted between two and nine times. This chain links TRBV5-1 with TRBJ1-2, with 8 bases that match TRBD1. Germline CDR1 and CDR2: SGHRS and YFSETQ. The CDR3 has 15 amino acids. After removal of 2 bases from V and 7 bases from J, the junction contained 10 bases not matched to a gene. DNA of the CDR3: TGCGCCAGCAGCTTAGCCCAGGGGACAGGCAGTGGCTACACCTTC. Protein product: CASSLAQGTGSGYTF.

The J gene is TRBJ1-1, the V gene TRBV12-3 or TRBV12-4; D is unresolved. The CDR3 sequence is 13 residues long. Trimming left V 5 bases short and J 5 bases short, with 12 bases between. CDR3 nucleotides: TGTGCCAGCAGTCTAAGGGTGATAACTGAAGCTTTCTTT. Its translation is CASSLRVITEAFF.

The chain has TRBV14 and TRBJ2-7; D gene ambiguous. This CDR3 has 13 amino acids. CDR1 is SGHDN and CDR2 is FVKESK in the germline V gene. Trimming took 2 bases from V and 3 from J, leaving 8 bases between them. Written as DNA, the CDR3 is TGTGCCAGCAGCCAACAGTCAGTCTACGAGCAGTACTTC. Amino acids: CASSQQSVYEQYF.

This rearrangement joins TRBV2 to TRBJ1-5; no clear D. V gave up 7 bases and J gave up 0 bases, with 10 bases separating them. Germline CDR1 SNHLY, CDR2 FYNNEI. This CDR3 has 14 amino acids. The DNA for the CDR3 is TGTGCCAGCACCCCTGACCGTAGCAATCAGCCCCAGCATTTT. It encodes CASTPDRSNQPQHF.